This TCR beta chain came from a study of T cell clonality in common variable immunodeficiency. General observations from the study: Links between repertoire features and CVID complications were heterogeneity-limited. Fewer deletions and N-nucleotide insertions were reportedly seen in common variable immunodeficiency TCR beta sequences. Compared with controls, CVID subjects had fewer shared TCRbeta clones.

Trimming removed 4 bases from V and 0 bases from J; junction bases left unmatched: 7. In germline, CDR1 is SNHLY, CDR2 FYNNEI. The CDR3 spans 16 residues. In this sample, this clone turned up many times. No antigen is known for it. The read stops 3 residues short of the end of the CDR3; the missing end is completed from the germline J gene. TCRdb keeps only in-frame clones here, not all; method: immunoSEQ multiplex PCR. Recorded here are approximately 37,000 clones, none singletons. Heparinized whole blood, about 5 to 9 ml, came from each donor. This chain joins TRBV2 and TRBJ2-7, with TRBD1 identical over 9 bases. The sequenced sample consisted of peripheral blood mononuclear cells. The TCR sequence derives from a person between 18 and 70 years old in good health. The DNA read from the CDR3 is TGTGCCAGCAGTGGAGGGACAGGGAGAACCTCCTACGAG. This encodes CASSGGTGRTSYE. The CDR3 reads in full as CASSGGTGRTSYEQYF.